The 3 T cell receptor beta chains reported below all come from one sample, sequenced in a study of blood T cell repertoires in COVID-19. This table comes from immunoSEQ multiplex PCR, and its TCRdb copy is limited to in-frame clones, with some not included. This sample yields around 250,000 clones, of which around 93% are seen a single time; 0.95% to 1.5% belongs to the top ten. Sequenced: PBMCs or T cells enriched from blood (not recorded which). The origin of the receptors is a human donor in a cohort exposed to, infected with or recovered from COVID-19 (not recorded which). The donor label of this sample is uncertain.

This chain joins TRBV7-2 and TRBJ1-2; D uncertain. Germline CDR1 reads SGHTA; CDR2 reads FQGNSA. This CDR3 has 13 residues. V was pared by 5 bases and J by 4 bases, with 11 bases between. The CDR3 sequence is CASSGGSRYGYTF. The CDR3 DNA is TGTGCCAGCAGCGGAGGGTCCCGCTATGGCTACACCTTC.

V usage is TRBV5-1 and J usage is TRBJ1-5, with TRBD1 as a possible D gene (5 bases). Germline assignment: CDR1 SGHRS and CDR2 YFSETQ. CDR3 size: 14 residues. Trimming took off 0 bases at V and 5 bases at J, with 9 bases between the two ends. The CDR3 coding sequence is TGCGCCAGCAGCTTGGATCAAGGGGATCAGCCCCAGCATTTT. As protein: CASSLDQGDQPQHF. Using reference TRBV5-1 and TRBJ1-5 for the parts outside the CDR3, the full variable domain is KAGVTQTPRYLIKTRGQQVTLSCSPISGHRSVSWYQQTPGQGLQFLFEYFSETQRNKGNFPGRFSGRQFSNSRSEMNVSTLELGDSALYLCASSLDQGDQPQHFGDGTRLSIL.

CDR3 DNA sequence: TGTGCCAGCAGCTTTCGGGGAGGTGCCGAGCAGTACTTC. Translating it yields CASSFRGGAEQYF. The chain is built from TRBV5-4 and TRBJ2-7, with a possible D match to TRBD2 (6 bases). CDR1 and CDR2 (germline): SGHNT, YYREEE (reference sequence). V was trimmed by 2 bases and J by 6 bases, leaving 12 bases between them. The CDR3 totals 13 residues.